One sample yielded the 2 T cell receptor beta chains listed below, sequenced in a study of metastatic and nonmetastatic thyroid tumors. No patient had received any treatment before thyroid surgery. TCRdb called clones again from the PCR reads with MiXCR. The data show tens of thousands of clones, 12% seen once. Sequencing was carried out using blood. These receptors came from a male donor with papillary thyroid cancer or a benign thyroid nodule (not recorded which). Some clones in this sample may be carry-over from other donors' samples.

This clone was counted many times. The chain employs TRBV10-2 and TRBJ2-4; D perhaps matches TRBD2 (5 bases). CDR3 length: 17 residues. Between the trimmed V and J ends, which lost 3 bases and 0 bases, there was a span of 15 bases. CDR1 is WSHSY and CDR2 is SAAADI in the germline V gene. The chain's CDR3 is CASSDANSEIAKNIQYF. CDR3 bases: TGCGCCAGCAGTGACGCCAATAGCGAGATAGCCAAAAACATTCAGTACTTC.

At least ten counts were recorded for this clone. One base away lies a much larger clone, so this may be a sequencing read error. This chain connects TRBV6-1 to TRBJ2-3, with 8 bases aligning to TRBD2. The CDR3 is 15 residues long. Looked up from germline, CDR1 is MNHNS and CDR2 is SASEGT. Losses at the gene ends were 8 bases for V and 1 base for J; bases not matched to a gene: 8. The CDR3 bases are TGTGCCAGCCCGTGGCGGGAGGATGGCACAGATACGCAGTATTTT. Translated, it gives CASPWREDGTDTQYF.